This TCR beta chain was identified in a study of CD8+ T cells in alopecia areata. Turning to the study itself: It was oral tofacitinib, at 5 to 10 mg twice daily, that treated patients received. Dosing with tofacitinib proceeded for 6 to 18 months, followed by 6 months off drug.

Noted treatment: oral pan-JAK inhibitor, 5-10 mg twice daily. This CDR3 has 16 residues. The V end lost 9 bases, the J end lost 0 bases, and 18 bases lay between the germline ends. CDR1 and CDR2 from the germline V gene are LNHNV and YYDKDF (reference sequence). A few counts support this clone. Its specificity is not known. TCR sequencing used cDNA made by reverse transcription of extracted RNA. The repertoire was sequenced with immunoSEQ multiplex PCR; TCRdb's copy has only in-frame clones and lacks some. The sample has roughly 170,000 clones, roughly 62% seen once. Study results and caveats: The link between baseline CD8+ expansion and response remains uncertain with one nonresponder. The study found tofacitinib significantly decreased scalp clonality and expanded CD8+ clones among the top 100.

Sample: CD8+ T cells sorted from blood, taken at week 24, from a patient treated with tofacitinib. The chain joins TRBV15 to TRBJ1-5; maybe TRBD1 (6 bases). The sequence came from a human donor with alopecia areata. The DNA for the CDR3 is TGTGCCACAGCCAAACAGGGATATTATAGCAATCAGCCCCAGCATTTT. It specifies CATAKQGYYSNQPQHF.